Below are 28 T cell receptor beta chains sequenced from a single sample in a study of T cell changes during pregnancy in multiple sclerosis. The repertoire was sequenced with immunoSEQ multiplex PCR; TCRdb's copy has only in-frame clones and lacks some. The table lists under 70,000 clones, 85% to 95% of them singletons. The sample in question was peripheral blood, obtained in the third trimester of pregnancy. The receptors originated from a female donor in good health, enrolled as a control in a pregnancy study.

The chain recombines TRBV5-1 with TRBJ2-5, with D maybe TRBD2 (7 bases). Germline values: CDR1 SGHRS, CDR2 YFSETQ. Deletions cut 0 bases from V and 4 bases from J, with 10 bases between. This CDR3 has 14 residues. CDR3 region: CASSLEGGPETQYF. CDR3 DNA: TGCGCCAGCAGCTTGGAGGGGGGGCCAGAGACCCAGTACTTC.

This clone was seen only a few times. The chain is built from TRBV7-9 and TRBJ1-5; a possible D gene is TRBD1 (5 bases). V dropped 6 bases and J dropped 8 bases, with 11 bases sitting between them. This CDR3 has 12 amino acids. Germline V CDR1 and CDR2: SEHNR, FQNEAQ (reference sequence). CDR3 nucleotides: TGTGCCAGCAGTCCTCAGGGTGAGCCCCAGCATTTT. Its translation is CASSPQGEPQHF.

The rearrangement links TRBV28 to TRBJ2-2, with 12 bases matching TRBD2. Trimming removed 8 bases from V and 5 bases from J; junction bases left unmatched: 6. The CDR3 has 15 residues. Looked up from germline, CDR1 is MDHEN and CDR2 is SYDVKM. CDR3 in DNA: TGTGCCAGCCGCCGACTAGCGGGGGAAACCGGGGAGCTGTTTTTT. Translating gives CASRRLAGETGELFF. Variable domain in full (rest from reference TRBV28 and TRBJ2-2): DVKVTQSSRYLVKRTGEKVFLECVQDMDHENMFWYRQDPGLGLRLIYFSYDVKMKEKGDIPEGYSVSREKKERFSLILESASTNQTSMYLCASRRLAGETGELFFGEGSRLTVL.

V and J are TRBV27 and TRBJ1-1; D unresolved. V dropped 6 bases and J dropped 1 base, with 15 bases sitting between them. The CDR3 extends over 15 amino acids. Germline CDR1 is MNHEY and CDR2 is SMNVEV (reference sequence). Written as DNA, the CDR3 is TGTGCCAGCAGCCTTACCAGCGGCGGGAACACTGAAGCTTTCTTT. As protein: CASSLTSGGNTEAFF.

This clone was seen a single time. The chain combines TRBV9 with TRBJ2-5; weak D call: TRBD1 (5 bases). The CDR3 contains 14 residues. From germline, CDR1 is SGDLS and CDR2 YYNGEE. Trimming left V 0 bases short and J 2 bases short, with 8 bases between. CDR3 in amino acids: CASSVEGQQETQYF. CDR3 bases: TGTGCCAGCAGCGTAGAAGGACAACAAGAGACCCAGTACTTC. Full variable domain (missing parts from reference TRBV9 and TRBJ2-5): DSGVTQTPKHLITATGQRVTLRCSPRSGDLSVYWYQQSLDQGLQFLIQYYNGEERAKGNILERFSAQQFPDLHSELNLSSLELGDSALYFCASSVEGQQETQYFGPGTRLLVL.

This clone was picked up a small number of times. The chain is built from TRBV19 and TRBJ1-1; the D gene is possibly TRBD1 (6 bases). Trimming left V 6 bases short and J 11 bases short, with 13 bases between. In germline, CDR1 is LNHDA, CDR2 SQIVND (reference sequence). The length of the CDR3 is 11 residues. The chain's CDR3 is CASSSGQRAFF. The CDR3 nucleotides read TGTGCCAGTAGCAGTGGACAGAGGGCTTTCTTT.

The rearrangement joins TRBV10-1 to TRBJ1-1; 10 bases map to TRBD1. This CDR3 is 14 amino acids long. After removal of 4 bases from V and 4 bases from J, the junction contained 3 bases not matched to a gene. Germline V gene lookup returns CDR1 WNHNN and CDR2 SYGVQD (reference sequence). DNA of the CDR3: TGCGCCAGCAGTGGGGACAGGGGTGGCACTGAAGCTTTCTTT. Its protein product is CASSGDRGGTEAFF.

The chain links TRBV19 to TRBJ2-7; 9 bases map to TRBD1. Germline loops: CDR1 LNHDA, CDR2 SQIVND (reference sequence). This CDR3 has 15 amino acids. Losses at the gene ends were 2 bases for V and 2 bases for J; bases not matched to a gene: 4. The CDR3 bases are TGTGCCAGTAGTATAATAGGGGACAGGGCCTACGAGCAGTACTTC. This encodes CASSIIGDRAYEQYF.

J is TRBJ2-1 and V is TRBV5-1, with D possibly TRBD2 on 7 matching bases. Germline V gene data show CDR1 as SGHRS and CDR2 as YFSETQ. The CDR3 totals 16 residues. Deletions cut 0 bases from V and 8 bases from J, with 18 bases between. CDR3: CASSLVAGEGGDEQFF. The CDR3 nucleotides read TGCGCCAGCAGCTTGGTTGCGGGAGAGGGGGGCGATGAGCAGTTCTTC.

This rearrangement joins TRBV19 to TRBJ1-2; D unclear. Germline lookup yields CDR1 LNHDA and CDR2 SQIVND (reference sequence). V shed 5 bases and J shed 2 bases, with 9 bases lying between them. This CDR3 is built from 13 residues. The CDR3 DNA reads TGTGCCAGTAGTGCGGGGTACAACTATGGCTACACCTTC. Protein sequence: CASSAGYNYGYTF.

The rearrangement joins TRBV7-2 to TRBJ2-1; 8 nucleotides agree with TRBD1. Per the germline V gene, CDR1 is SGHTA and CDR2 is FQGNSA. V was clipped by 3 bases and J by 3 bases; unmatched bases: 10. This CDR3 spans 17 amino acids. CDR3 coding DNA: TGTGCCAGCAGCTTTGACCAGGGGGCCAACCTCTACAATGAGCAGTTCTTC. It translates to CASSFDQGANLYNEQFF.

The chain links TRBV6-4 to TRBJ2-3, with 13 bases that match TRBD2. Germline V gene sequence: CDR1 MRHNA, CDR2 SNTAGT. With V trimmed by 2 bases and J by 4 bases, 3 bases remained unmatched. The CDR3 sequence is 16 residues long. This chain's CDR3 is CASSDETSGGPDTQYF. CDR3 DNA sequence: TGTGCCAGCAGTGACGAGACTAGCGGGGGGCCAGATACGCAGTATTTT.

This clone was observed a few times. V gene TRBV4-2 combines with J gene TRBJ1-5; D unresolved. CDR3 length equals 14 residues. Germline values: CDR1 LGHNA, CDR2 YNFKEQ. V was cut by 0 bases and J by 4 bases, with 7 bases left in between. The CDR3 nucleotides are TGTGCCAGCAGCCAAGAGGGAGGGAATCAGCCCCAGCATTTT. Protein sequence: CASSQEGGNQPQHF.

The gene calls are TRBV6-5 and TRBJ2-7, with D possibly being TRBD2 (5 bases). The CDR3 spans 15 residues. In germline, CDR1 is MNHEY, CDR2 SVGAGI. Trimming cost V 2 bases and J 7 bases, with 18 bases left between them. The CDR3 region has the DNA TGTGCCAGCAGTTACGGGTCAGAGGGTTCGAGAGAGCAGTACTTC. This gives the protein CASSYGSEGSREQYF.

The rearrangement uses TRBV30 and TRBJ2-1, with TRBD2 matching over 8 bases. The germline gives CDR1 GTSNPN, CDR2 SVGIG (reference sequence). The CDR3 covers 14 residues. With 2 bases clipped from V and 6 bases from J, the junction kept 6 bases outside the gene matches. The CDR3 nucleotides are TGTGCCTGGAGTACCGGGACTAGGGGCAATGAGCAGTTCTTC. Residues: CAWSTGTRGNEQFF.

V usage is TRBV19 and J usage is TRBJ2-1, with a weak D call TRBD2 (5 bases). V was shortened by 6 bases and J by 1 base, with 13 bases between the two germline ends. The V gene's germline CDR1 is LNHDA and CDR2 SQIVND (reference sequence). The CDR3 is 15 amino acids. The CDR3 coding sequence is TGTGCCAGTAGGGCTAGCCTAGGATCCTACAATGAGCAGTTCTTC. It translates to CASRASLGSYNEQFF.

This clone was recorded a few times. This chain connects TRBV10-3 to TRBJ1-5; D perhaps matches TRBD1 (5 bases). The ends were cut back, 10 bases at V and 6 bases at J, with 19 bases in the middle. The CDR3 contains 14 residues. Looked up from germline, CDR1 is ENHRY and CDR2 is SYGVKD. In DNA form, the CDR3 reads TGTGCCACTCGGGGGGAGCCGGAGAGTCAGCCCCAGCATTTT. Residues: CATRGEPESQPQHF.

This rearrangement joins TRBV28 to TRBJ2-7; 10 bases match TRBD1. J was trimmed by 8 bases and V by 6 bases; bases with no gene match: 13. CDR1 is MDHEN and CDR2 is SYDVKM in the germline V gene. The CDR3 has 15 amino acids. The CDR3 coding sequence is TGTGCCAGCAGCTTCCCCGGGACAGGGGAATTCAAGCAGTACTTC. This sequence encodes CASSFPGTGEFKQYF.

The V gene is TRBV19, the J gene TRBJ1-1, with 7 bases aligning to TRBD1. The CDR3 runs 15 residues. Trimming removed 2 bases from V and 1 base from J; junction bases left unmatched: 4. Germline V CDR1 and CDR2: LNHDA, SQIVND (reference sequence). The CDR3 nucleotides read TGTGCCAGTAGTATAAGGGGGACAGCGAACACTGAAGCTTTCTTT. It is translated as CASSIRGTANTEAFF.

The J gene is TRBJ2-1, the V gene TRBV19; the D gene is possibly TRBD2 (5 bases). Germline V gives CDR1 LNHDA, CDR2 SQIVND (reference sequence). The V end lost 1 base, the J end lost 6 bases, and 13 bases lay between the germline ends. The length of the CDR3 is 15 residues. CDR3 sequence reads: CASSIGGETGNEQFF. DNA for the CDR3: TGTGCCAGTAGTATAGGGGGAGAGACTGGCAATGAGCAGTTCTTC.

The rearrangement uses TRBV4-2 and TRBJ2-5, with D tentatively TRBD1 (6 bases). Between the trimmed V and J ends, which lost 0 bases and 7 bases, there was a span of 12 bases. The CDR3 is made up of 14 amino acids. Germline V gene lookup returns CDR1 LGHNA and CDR2 YNFKEQ. The CDR3 reads CASSQDRGRRTQYF. DNA of the CDR3: TGTGCCAGCAGCCAAGACAGGGGTCGGCGGACCCAGTACTTC.

The rearrangement links TRBV11-2 to TRBJ2-1; TRBD2 is a possible D gene (6 bases). The CDR3 has 16 residues. V was cut by 5 bases and J by 1 base, with 15 bases left in between. Germline-derived CDR1 and CDR2 are SGHAT and FQNNGV. The CDR3: CASSPRAGGSYNEQFF. The DNA of the CDR3 is TGTGCCAGCAGCCCCAGGGCTGGGGGGTCCTACAATGAGCAGTTCTTC.

The chain has TRBV10-2 and TRBJ1-5, with D hard to call. This CDR3 spans 14 amino acids. V lost 6 bases to trimming and J lost 1 base, with 10 bases between them. Germline CDR1 reads WSHSY; CDR2 reads SAAADI. The CDR3 loop reads CASRDWMSNQPQHF. The CDR3 region has the DNA TGCGCCAGCAGAGACTGGATGAGCAATCAGCCCCAGCATTTT.

The chain couples TRBV5-1 to TRBJ2-5; 8 bases line up with TRBD2. This CDR3 has 14 amino acids. V lost 2 bases, J lost 5 bases, and 5 bases stayed unmatched. Germline loops: CDR1 SGHRS, CDR2 YFSETQ. CDR3 sequence (DNA): TGCGCCAGCAGCTTCTTAGCGGGAAGGGAGACCCAGTACTTC. Translating it yields CASSFLAGRETQYF. Complete variable domain (other parts from reference TRBV5-1 and TRBJ2-5): KAGVTQTPRYLIKTRGQQVTLSCSPISGHRSVSWYQQTPGQGLQFLFEYFSETQRNKGNFPGRFSGRQFSNSRSEMNVSTLELGDSALYLCASSFLAGRETQYFGPGTRLLVL.

The chain has TRBV7-9 and TRBJ2-3; 12 bases fit TRBD2. CDR3 size: 17 residues. The germline CDR1 and CDR2 sequences are SEHNR and FQNEAQ (reference sequence). The V segment lost 4 bases and the J segment 2 bases; nucleotides outside the gene matches: 7. The CDR3 DNA follows: TGTGCCAGCAGCTCCCGGACTAGCGGGGACTTCACAGATACGCAGTATTTT. It translates to CASSSRTSGDFTDTQYF.

V is TRBV29-1 and J is TRBJ2-1; D may be TRBD2 (5 bases). CDR1 is SQVTM, CDR2 ANQGSEA, per germline. V lost 3 bases to trimming and J lost 10 bases, with 25 bases between them. This CDR3 comprises 16 residues. The CDR3 is CSVDLGSAGLQFEQFF. The CDR3 DNA is TGCAGCGTTGATTTAGGTTCGGCAGGACTCCAATTCGAGCAGTTCTTC.

The rearrangement joins TRBV4-1 to TRBJ2-7, with 7 bases matching TRBD1. Germline-derived CDR1 and CDR2 are MGHRA and YSYEKL. This CDR3 is built from 16 residues. J gave up 2 bases and V 1 base, and 8 bases lay outside the gene matches. CDR3 sequence reads: CASSQGGTGVAYEQYF. The CDR3 DNA is TGCGCCAGCAGCCAAGGCGGAACAGGGGTCGCCTACGAGCAGTACTTC.

The rearrangement joins TRBV5-5 to TRBJ2-3, with TRBD2 as a possible D gene (6 bases). There are 15 residues in the CDR3. Germline assignment: CDR1 SGHKS and CDR2 YYEKEE (reference sequence). V was cut by 4 bases and J by 4 bases, with 16 bases left in between. The CDR3 loop is CASSPDMGGSDTQYF. The CDR3 region has the DNA TGTGCCAGCAGCCCTGACATGGGGGGATCAGATACGCAGTATTTT.